One TCR beta chain is described in this entry. Construction of the TCRbeta library involved unique molecular identifiers. A single record per CDR3 protein comes from TCRdb applying MiXCR to the PCR reads. The sample holds hundreds of thousands of distinct CDR3 sequences; 15% to 20% are singletons and the top ten take 1.1%. These data originate in a study of T-cell reconstitution after alpha-beta-depleted transplantation in children. V was clipped by 0 bases and J by 1 base, with 6 bases between them. The CDR3 sequence is 14 residues long. The sequencing used PBMCs from the stem cell graft donor, collected from the stem cell graft. The clonotype was recovered from a human donor who donated a stem cell graft to a child with acute myeloid leukemia. V usage is TRBV12-3 or TRBV12-4 and J usage is TRBJ1-1; D remains ambiguous. Here the CDR3 reads CASSLAIKNTEAFF. The CDR3 nucleotides are TGTGCCAGCAGTTTAGCGATCAAGAACACTGAAGCTTTCTTT.